Below are 27 T cell receptor beta chains sequenced from a single sample in a study of control samples from healthy donors and cancer patients. Profiled with immunoSEQ multiplex PCR; TCRdb holds only in-frame clones, not every one. The table lists fewer than 200,000 clones, approximately 90% of them singletons. Material for sequencing was blood. The receptor source for this set is a man aged 30 to 39 in good health.

This chain connects TRBV5-1 to TRBJ2-5, with 7 bases lining up with TRBD1. CDR3 length equals 14 residues. Germline CDR1 is SGHRS and CDR2 is YFSETQ. The V and J ends lost 0 bases and 4 bases, in that order; junction bases with no gene match: 3. CDR3 protein: CASSLARQGETQYF. CDR3 nucleotides: TGCGCCAGCAGCTTGGCCCGACAGGGAGAGACCCAGTACTTC.

The V and J genes are TRBV7-3 and TRBJ1-5; D is possibly TRBD1 (5 bases). Germline values: CDR1 SGHTA, CDR2 FQGTGA. The CDR3 runs to 15 residues. V was pared by 7 bases and J by 9 bases, with 22 bases between. CDR3 sequence (DNA): TGTGCCAGCACCCTAAGGAACGGGGCATGGCGGCCCCAGCATTTT. Protein product: CASTLRNGAWRPQHF.

This chain joins TRBV28 and TRBJ1-2, with D possibly matching TRBD1 (5 bases). CDR3 size: 13 residues. Germline V lookup: CDR1 MDHEN, CDR2 SYDVKM. V shed 5 bases and J shed 8 bases, with 15 bases lying between them. The CDR3 DNA sequence: TGTGCCAGCAGTGGATTGGGGGGATACGGCTACACCTTC. Amino acid sequence: CASSGLGGYGYTF.

V usage is TRBV2 and J usage is TRBJ2-7; D gene ambiguous. Per germline, CDR1 SNHLY and CDR2 FYNNEI. V was pared by 0 bases and J by 4 bases, with 19 bases between. The CDR3 totals 17 residues. The CDR3 loop reads CASSEALDLKPTYEQYF. CDR3 DNA sequence: TGTGCCAGCAGTGAAGCGCTAGACCTAAAACCTACGTACGAGCAGTACTTC.

The chain has TRBV7-2 and TRBJ2-1; D is unresolved. V gave up 5 bases and J gave up 7 bases, with 6 bases separating them. CDR1 and CDR2 from the germline V gene are SGHTA and FQGNSA. CDR3 size: 11 residues. In DNA, the CDR3 is TGTGCCAGCAGCGCCCTAAATGAGCAGTTCTTC. Translation: CASSALNEQFF. Full variable domain (missing parts from reference TRBV7-2 and TRBJ2-1): GAGVSQSPSNKVTEKGKDVELRCDPISGHTALYWYRQSLGQGLEFLIYFQGNSAPDKSGLPSDRFSAERTGGSVSTLTIQRTQQEDSAVYLCASSALNEQFFGPGTRLTVL.

This clone appeared a single time. The chain employs TRBV5-1 and TRBJ2-1, with 12 nucleotides matching TRBD2. The J segment lost 7 bases and the V segment lost 4 bases, leaving 6 bases of the junction unmatched. Germline lookup yields CDR1 SGHRS and CDR2 YFSETQ. The CDR3 sequence is 15 residues long. The CDR3 DNA sequence: TGCGCCAGCAGCCCCCTAGCGGGAGGGGAGAATGAGCAGTTCTTC. This codes for CASSPLAGGENEQFF.

V is TRBV11-2 and J is TRBJ2-5; D is perhaps TRBD2 (6 bases). The CDR3 consists of 15 residues. The germline V gene has CDR1 SGHAT and CDR2 FQNNGV. The germline V and J ends were trimmed by 4 bases and 5 bases, with 17 bases remaining between them. CDR3 in amino acids: CASSSRDSNRETQYF. Here the CDR3 DNA reads TGTGCCAGCAGCTCCCGGGACTCCAATCGGGAGACCCAGTACTTC.

The chain couples TRBV6-6 to TRBJ1-5; D is uncertain. Germline V CDR1 and CDR2: MNHNY, SVGAGI (reference sequence). V shed 5 bases and J shed 1 base, with 9 bases lying between them. The CDR3 is made up of 14 amino acids. The CDR3 spells CASSLPRSNQPQHF. In nucleotides, the CDR3 is TGTGCCAGCAGTCTACCACGGAGCAATCAGCCCCAGCATTTT.

Worth noting for this clone: The junction departs from germline at one end; a sequencing error may be responsible. V usage is TRBV11-2 and J usage is TRBJ1-2; D gene uncertain. The CDR3 length is 16 residues. In germline, CDR1 is SGHAT, CDR2 FQNNGV. The CDR3, as DNA: TGTGCCGGCAGCCGGACCGACCAGTATGACAACTATGGCTACACCTTC. Translated: CAGSRTDQYDNYGYTF. The variable domain in full, with the rest retrieved from reference TRBV11-2 and TRBJ1-2, is EAGVAQSPRYKIIEKRQSVAFWCNPISGHATLYWYQQILGQGPKLLIQFQNNGVVDDSQLPKDRFSAERLKGVDSTLKIQPAKLEDSAVYLCAGSRTDQYDNYGYTFGSGTRLTVV.

This clone is a singleton in its sample. The V call is TRBV6-5, the J call TRBJ1-2; D not certain. Germline lookup yields CDR1 MNHEY and CDR2 SVGAGI. V lost 2 bases, J lost 3 bases, and 10 bases lay in between. The CDR3 runs 14 residues. CDR3 loop: CASSYEGIDYGYTF. In nucleotides, the CDR3 is TGTGCCAGCAGTTACGAAGGGATAGACTATGGCTACACCTTC.

This chain links TRBV19 with TRBJ1-5; 7 bases map to TRBD1. The junction had 8 bases not matched to a gene; V was cut back by 11 bases and J by 4 bases. The CDR3 is 13 amino acids. Germline loops: CDR1 LNHDA, CDR2 SQIVND (reference sequence). The DNA of the CDR3 is TGTGCCGGGGGACCGGGACAGAATCAGCCCCAGCATTTT. It yields the protein CAGGPGQNQPQHF.

The chain combines TRBV19 with TRBJ2-7; TRBD2 might be the D (7 bases). The germline CDR1 and CDR2 sequences are LNHDA and SQIVND (reference sequence). The CDR3 spans 15 residues. The V and J ends lost 3 bases and 3 bases respectively, with 15 bases between them. CDR3 amino acids: CASSIGGGGSYEQYF. CDR3 nucleotide sequence: TGTGCCAGTAGTATCGGAGGGGGGGGGAGCTACGAGCAGTACTTC.

J is TRBJ2-7 and V is TRBV21-1; TRBD2 is taken as the D call from the table, unchecked against the DNA. TRBV21-1 is recorded as a pseudogene. The CDR3 length is 15 residues. CDR3 in amino acids: CASSKQMLASNEQYF. The CDR3 coding sequence is TGTGCCAGCAGCAAGCAGATGCTAGCTAGCAACGAGCAGTACTTC.

This CDR3 is CASSQGGGETQYF. CDR3 DNA sequence: TGTGCCAGCAGCCAGGGAGGGGGAGAGACCCAGTACTTC. The chain links TRBV12-3 or TRBV12-4 to TRBJ2-5, with D maybe TRBD2 (7 bases). Trimming took off 6 bases at V and 4 bases at J, with 12 bases between the two ends. The CDR3 is 13 residues long.

This chain uses TRBV9 with TRBJ1-1, with D perhaps matching TRBD1 (5 bases). Deletions cut 3 bases from V and 11 bases from J, with 11 bases between. Germline CDR1 reads SGDLS; CDR2 reads YYNGEE. The CDR3 has 11 residues. CDR3 bases: TGTGCCAGCAGCGGGTCGGGGGAGGCTTTCTTT. As protein: CASSGSGEAFF.

V and J are TRBV5-5 and TRBJ2-7; possibly TRBD1 for D (5 bases). The CDR3 runs to 13 residues. Germline V lookup: CDR1 SGHKS, CDR2 YYEKEE (reference sequence). V lost 1 base to trimming and J lost 3 bases, with 8 bases between them. CDR3 sequence reads: CASSLFQGYEQYF. As DNA, the CDR3 is TGTGCCAGCAGCTTGTTCCAGGGCTACGAGCAGTACTTC.

The chain combines TRBV6-5 with TRBJ1-1; D call uncertain. V shed 0 bases and J shed 7 bases, with 15 bases lying between them. Germline CDR1 reads MNHEY; CDR2 reads SVGAGI. This CDR3 contains 15 residues. The CDR3 region is CASSYSVGPRGEAFF. The CDR3 coding sequence is TGTGCCAGCAGTTACTCCGTAGGCCCCCGGGGTGAAGCTTTCTTT.

This clone was counted only a few times. The chain recombines TRBV25-1 with TRBJ1-4; 7 positions agree with TRBD1. V gave up 2 bases and J gave up 5 bases; unmatched junction bases: 5. The CDR3 is 15 residues long. Germline V gene lookup returns CDR1 MGHDK and CDR2 SYGVNS. CDR3 nucleotide sequence: TGTGCCAGCAGTGAACCGGGACAGATAAATGAAAAACTGTTTTTT. Residues: CASSEPGQINEKLFF.

This chain connects TRBV3-1 (or the pseudogene TRBV3-2) to TRBJ1-5; TRBD1 aligns across 7 bases. This CDR3 is built from 15 residues. J gave up 5 bases and V 4 bases, and 8 bases lay outside the gene matches. The germline V gene encodes CDR1 LGHDT and CDR2 YNNKEL (reference sequence). CDR3: CASSPFGQDHQPQHF. As DNA, the CDR3 is TGTGCCAGCAGCCCCTTTGGACAGGACCATCAGCCCCAGCATTTT.

V usage is TRBV5-1 and J usage is TRBJ1-4; D is unresolved. This CDR3 has 15 amino acids. Germline values: CDR1 SGHRS, CDR2 YFSETQ. Trimming shortened V by 4 bases and J by 0 bases, and 10 bases separated the two germline ends. CDR3: CASSIGGATNEKLFF. CDR3 sequence (DNA): TGCGCCAGCAGCATCGGAGGCGCAACTAATGAAAAACTGTTTTTT.

V and J are TRBV11-2 and TRBJ1-6; D ambiguous. CDR1 and CDR2 (germline): SGHAT, FQNNGV. Trimming left V 5 bases short and J 4 bases short, with 9 bases between. The CDR3 contains 14 residues. CDR3 sequence (DNA): TGTGCCAGCAGCCCCGGACGGTATAATTCACCCCTCCACTTT. This encodes CASSPGRYNSPLHF.

The CDR3 DNA follows: TGTGCCTGGAGCGAGCAGGGGTCAACCTACGAGCAGTACTTC. It codes for CAWSEQGSTYEQYF. The V and J genes are TRBV30 and TRBJ2-7, with D possibly matching TRBD1 (6 bases). Germline V gene sequence: CDR1 GTSNPN, CDR2 SVGIG (reference sequence). The V end was cut by 3 bases, the J end by 2 bases, with 14 bases between. This CDR3 is 14 amino acids long.

The chain employs TRBV9 and TRBJ1-4; D is unclear. Germline V lookup: CDR1 SGDLS, CDR2 YYNGEE. Trimming took off 3 bases at V and 8 bases at J, with 14 bases between the two ends. This CDR3 region has 14 residues. The CDR3, as DNA: TGTGCCAGCAGCGCCGGGTCCCAAGAGGAAAAACTGTTTTTT. Encoded protein: CASSAGSQEEKLFF.

The chain joins TRBV18 to TRBJ1-5, with D unclear. With 2 bases removed from V and 0 bases from J, the gap between germline ends came to 8 bases. CDR3 size: 15 residues. Looked up from germline, CDR1 is KGHSH and CDR2 is LQKENI. CDR3: CASSPNTNSNQPQHF. The DNA for the CDR3 is TGTGCCAGCTCACCAAACACAAATAGCAATCAGCCCCAGCATTTT.

This sequence joins TRBV28 and TRBJ2-7; D is perhaps TRBD2 (7 bases). Trimming left V 6 bases short and J 0 bases short, with 12 bases between. The germline gives CDR1 MDHEN, CDR2 SYDVKM. The CDR3 contains 14 residues. CDR3 sequence: CASRGGQSSYEQYF. In nucleotides, the CDR3 is TGTGCCAGCAGGGGGGGGCAGAGCTCCTACGAGCAGTACTTC.

The rearrangement links TRBV10-3 to TRBJ1-1, with unresolved D. V lost 0 bases and J lost 4, with 6 bases in between. Germline assignment: CDR1 ENHRY and CDR2 SYGVKD. This CDR3 spans 13 amino acids. The CDR3 loop reads CAISESDVTEAFF. The CDR3 DNA follows: TGTGCCATCAGTGAGTCAGACGTCACTGAAGCTTTCTTT.

For the CDR3, the DNA is TGTGCCAGCAGCAGGACTAGCTTGGGGACAGATACGCAGTATTTT. It translates to CASSRTSLGTDTQYF. The chain recombines TRBV25-1 with TRBJ2-3; 8 bases map to TRBD2. CDR3 length: 15 residues. From germline, CDR1 is MGHDK and CDR2 SYGVNS. The V gene end was trimmed by 6 bases and the J gene end by 3 bases; junction bases not matched to a gene: 8.